The present T cell receptor beta chain was sequenced within a study of patients and donors after allogeneic stem cell transplantation (dated by TCRdb to about 2020). The method behind the library was RT-PCR. The listed sequencing device is NextSeq 550. TCRdb reanalyzed the raw reads on its own, using fastp at Q25 for trimming and MiXCR for clone calling, and kept in-frame beta chains. Rows with a matching CDR3 protein are joined into one entry that keeps the most common DNA and genes. This sample comprises about 960,000 distinct CDR3 sequences, roughly 18% of them detected only once. The ten largest clones take up 5% to 6.5% of the sample. Per the germline V gene, KGHDR is the CDR1 and SFDVKD is the CDR2. The V and J ends are trimmed by 7 bases and 0 bases, leaving 9 bases between them. From cysteine to phenylalanine, the CDR3 is 13 amino acids long. The retained sequence is limited to the CDR3, 39 bases, with the frame set at the first base.

About this clonotype: No cognate antigen has been identified for it. No base quality values were provided; no much bigger clone lies one nucleotide off.

Specimen: blood, either unsorted or a sorted T cell fraction (not recorded which). The V and J segments used are TRBV24-1 and TRBJ2-7; the D gene cannot be named for sure. The sequence came from a human donor who was either an allogeneic HSCT recipient or a stem cell or donor lymphocyte infusion donor (not recorded which). It is not recorded whose cells these are; they may come from a transplant donor. The nucleotide sequence is TGTGCCACCAGACAAGTAAGCTCCTACGAGCAGTACTTC. Protein translation: CATRQVSSYEQYF.